One sample yielded the 13 T cell receptor beta chains listed below, sequenced in a study of blood T cell repertoires in COVID-19. TCRdb's copy holds only in-frame clones and misses some; the assay was immunoSEQ multiplex PCR. The sample shows a few hundred thousand clones, about 87% of them seen only once. What was sequenced was peripheral blood. The receptors shown here come from a man aged 60 to 69 with acute or convalescent COVID-19.

The chain links TRBV19 to TRBJ2-3; 9 positions match TRBD2. The junction had 13 bases not matched to a gene; V was cut back by 5 bases and J by 1 base. The CDR3 is made up of 18 amino acids. Germline CDR1 reads LNHDA; CDR2 reads SQIVND (reference sequence). The CDR3 sequence is CASSPQSGGPLGTDTQYF. As DNA, the CDR3 is TGTGCCAGTAGTCCCCAGAGCGGGGGGCCCCTGGGCACAGATACGCAGTATTTT.

The chain recombines TRBV6-1 with TRBJ2-1; 13 positions match TRBD2. The CDR3 spans 20 residues. The germline CDR1 and CDR2 sequences are MNHNS and SASEGT. Trimming cost V 2 bases and J 2 bases; bases outside gene matches: 12. The CDR3 nucleotides read TGTGCCAGCAGTGAATTCCTCGGACTAGCGGGGGCCTTAACCTACAATGAGCAGTTCTTC. This encodes CASSEFLGLAGALTYNEQFF.

V is TRBV28 and J is TRBJ1-2; TRBD1 aligns across 8 bases. This CDR3 region has 15 residues. CDR1 and CDR2 (germline): MDHEN, SYDVKM. V lost 5 bases and J lost 5; bases outside the gene matches: 10. The CDR3 loop reads CASSTGTGGPYGYTF. For the CDR3, the DNA is TGTGCCAGCAGTACAGGGACAGGTGGACCTTATGGCTACACCTTC.

The chain couples TRBV7-8 to TRBJ2-7; 11 bases match TRBD1. Germline V gene sequence: CDR1 SGHVS, CDR2 FQNEAQ. With 3 bases clipped from V and 5 bases from J, the junction kept 3 bases outside the gene matches. This CDR3 has 14 residues. CDR3 in DNA: TGTGCCAGCAGCTTGGACAGGGGGCGGGACGAGCAGTACTTC. Its protein product is CASSLDRGRDEQYF. Complete variable domain (other parts from reference TRBV7-8 and TRBJ2-7): GAGVSQSPRYKVAKRGQDVALRCDPISGHVSLFWYQQALGQGPEFLTYFQNEAQLDKSGLPSDRFFAERPEGSVSTLKIQRTQQEDSAVYLCASSLDRGRDEQYFGPGTRLTVT.

In its sample, this clone was seen a few times. The V gene is TRBV2, the J gene TRBJ1-2; D possibly corresponds to TRBD1 (6 bases). Germline CDR1 reads SNHLY; CDR2 reads FYNNEI. The CDR3 is 12 residues long. With 10 bases removed from V and 2 bases from J, the gap between germline ends came to 11 bases. The CDR3 nucleotides are TGTGCCATTGCGGACAGCAACTATGGCTACACCTTC. This translates into CAIADSNYGYTF.

The rearrangement uses TRBV29-1 and TRBJ2-1; D is possibly TRBD1 (5 bases). From germline, CDR1 is SQVTM and CDR2 ANQGSEA. The length of the CDR3 is 15 residues. V lost 6 bases, J lost 9 bases, and 24 bases lay in between. The CDR3 region is CSVNPGSPGATEQFF. The CDR3 DNA is TGCAGCGTGAATCCAGGGTCCCCTGGAGCTACTGAGCAGTTCTTC.

This clone has a single count. Here the CDR3 reads CASSLSNGVHEQFF. The CDR3 DNA follows: TGCGCCAGCAGCTTAAGCAACGGGGTGCATGAGCAGTTCTTC. This rearrangement joins TRBV5-1 to TRBJ2-1, with D perhaps matching TRBD2 (5 bases). This CDR3 region has 14 residues. Trimming shortened V by 2 bases and J by 8 bases, and 14 bases separated the two germline ends. Germline-derived CDR1 and CDR2 are SGHRS and YFSETQ.

The genes are TRBV2 and TRBJ1-4; TRBD1 aligns across 7 bases. V was clipped by 6 bases and J by 7 bases; unmatched bases: 8. The CDR3 spans 14 residues. Germline-derived CDR1 and CDR2 are SNHLY and FYNNEI. CDR3 DNA sequence: TGTGCCAGCAGCGGGGACAGCCGGCGTGAAAAACTGTTTTTT. This sequence encodes CASSGDSRREKLFF.

This clone was found a few times. The rearrangement links TRBV7-2 to TRBJ2-5; a weak D match, TRBD1 (5 bases). CDR3 length equals 13 residues. Deletions cut 2 bases from V and 8 bases from J, with 12 bases between. Germline V gives CDR1 SGHTA, CDR2 FQGNSA. In nucleotides, the CDR3 is TGTGCCAGCAGCTTAACCACAGGAGATACCCAGTACTTC. Its translation is CASSLTTGDTQYF.

The J gene is TRBJ1-2, the V gene TRBV29-1; D may be TRBD1 (6 bases). Germline V CDR1 and CDR2: SQVTM, ANQGSEA. CDR3 length equals 12 residues. Trimming stripped 7 bases from V and 3 bases from J, with 12 bases between. CDR3 protein: CSGGAGDYGYTF. The CDR3 DNA sequence: TGCAGCGGGGGGGCAGGGGACTATGGCTACACCTTC.

This clone has only a few counts. The gene calls are TRBV6-1 and TRBJ2-7; D is undetermined. CDR3 length equals 12 residues. Trimming stripped 2 bases from V and 2 bases from J, with 4 bases between. Germline V gene data show CDR1 as MNHNS and CDR2 as SASEGT. The CDR3 loop is CASSEHTYEQYF. CDR3 DNA: TGTGCCAGCAGTGAACACACCTACGAGCAGTACTTC.

J is TRBJ1-1 and V is TRBV5-1; 7 bases line up with TRBD1. The V segment lost 4 bases and the J segment 8 bases; nucleotides outside the gene matches: 11. The germline CDR1 and CDR2 sequences are SGHRS and YFSETQ. This CDR3 is 14 amino acids long. CDR3 in DNA: TGCGCCAGCAGCCCGGAAAAGACAGGGATCGAAGCTTTCTTT. It is translated as CASSPEKTGIEAFF.

The gene calls are TRBV20-1 and TRBJ1-5; unclear D gene. Looked up from germline, CDR1 is DFQATT and CDR2 is SNEGSKA (reference sequence). The CDR3 extends over 13 amino acids. The ends were cut back, 3 bases at V and 2 bases at J, with 8 bases in the middle. CDR3 region: CSASVEGNQPQHF. The CDR3 DNA reads TGCAGTGCTAGTGTAGAAGGCAATCAGCCCCAGCATTTT.